A single sample gave rise to the 14 T cell receptor beta chains below, sequenced in a study of T cell repertoires in cytomegalovirus infection. These TCRs are of unknown antigen specificity. TCRdb reprocessed the reads via MiXCR and lists one record per CDR3 protein. The sample has almost 90,000 distinct CDR3 sequences, approximately 30% seen once. The sample in question was CD8+ T cells from cultured PBMCs, obtained from culture after CMV antigen stimulation. All receptors derive from a human donor in good health (CMV status not recorded). Some clones in this sample may be carry-over from other donors' samples.

The V call is TRBV6-6, the J call TRBJ1-5; 9 bases fit TRBD1. Per the germline V gene, CDR1 is MNHNY and CDR2 is SVGAGI (reference sequence). J was trimmed by 9 bases and V by 6 bases; bases with no gene match: 9. The CDR3 runs to 14 residues. The CDR3 is CASRWTGDWRPQHF. The CDR3 coding sequence is TGTGCCAGCAGATGGACAGGGGATTGGCGGCCCCAGCATTTT.

Comment on this clonotype: The junction and the germline gene differ at one end; a read error may be behind it. The chain links TRBV11-2 to TRBJ2-1; 12 bases map to TRBD2. Germline values: CDR1 SGHAT, CDR2 FQNNGV. CDR3 size: 17 residues. The CDR3 bases are TGTGCCAGCAGCTTAGGACTAGCGGGGGTCTCCGACAATGAGCAGTTCTTC. It specifies CASSLGLAGVSDNEQFF.

V usage is TRBV4-2 and J usage is TRBJ1-6; D is possibly TRBD1 (6 bases). The CDR3 consists of 16 residues. Germline CDR1 LGHNA, CDR2 YNFKEQ. The V gene lost 4 bases and the J gene lost 7 bases, with 17 bases spanning the gap. This CDR3 reads CASSLRGGHRNSPLHF. The CDR3 DNA is TGTGCCAGCAGCCTAAGAGGGGGGCATCGGAATTCACCCCTCCACTTT.

This chain connects TRBV2 to TRBJ2-1; the D gene is possibly TRBD1 (7 bases). This CDR3 contains 15 residues. Trimming stripped 6 bases from V and 0 bases from J, with 12 bases between. Germline V gene lookup returns CDR1 SNHLY and CDR2 FYNNEI. CDR3 sequence (DNA): TGTGCCAGCAGCCGGCGGGACAGCTCCTACAATGAGCAGTTCTTC. The encoded protein is CASSRRDSSYNEQFF.

This clonotype was found many times. V and J are TRBV19 and TRBJ1-1; no clear D gene. Germline V gene data show CDR1 as LNHDA and CDR2 as SQIVND (reference sequence). Trimming stripped 7 bases from V and 1 base from J, with 22 bases between. The CDR3 covers 17 residues. The CDR3 sequence: CASNPTESGDSNTEAFF. CDR3 nucleotides: TGTGCCAGTAACCCGACCGAATCAGGCGACTCGAACACTGAAGCTTTCTTT.

This clonotype was counted ten times or more. The chain links TRBV11-2 to TRBJ2-3; D might be TRBD1 (5 bases). CDR3 length: 15 residues. V lost 1 base to trimming and J lost 0 bases, with 8 bases between them. Germline CDR1 reads SGHAT; CDR2 reads FQNNGV. The CDR3 loop is CASSLGTLSTDTQYF. DNA for the CDR3: TGTGCCAGCAGCTTAGGGACACTGAGCACAGATACGCAGTATTTT.

This clonotype was detected ten times or more. This chain joins TRBV10-3 and TRBJ2-7, with D tentatively TRBD1 (6 bases). The CDR3 covers 12 residues. CDR1 and CDR2 (germline): ENHRY, SYGVKD. Trimming left V 9 bases short and J 4 bases short, with 13 bases between. CDR3: CAIGDTEYEQYF. DNA for the CDR3: TGTGCCATTGGGGACACCGAATACGAGCAGTACTTC.

This chain uses TRBV7-8 with TRBJ1-1, with D perhaps TRBD1 (5 bases). Deletions cut 4 bases from V and 0 bases from J, with 18 bases between. Germline loops: CDR1 SGHVS, CDR2 FQNEAQ. The CDR3 consists of 17 residues. The CDR3 DNA is TGTGCCAGCAGCTCAAAGTGGCAGGGAGGCTTGAACACTGAAGCTTTCTTT. As protein: CASSSKWQGGLNTEAFF.

This clonotype was seen more than once but under ten times. The V call is TRBV7-2, the J call TRBJ1-6; D may be TRBD1 (5 bases). Germline CDR1 is SGHTA and CDR2 is FQGNSA. The V end was cut by 7 bases, the J end by 7 bases, with 17 bases between. CDR3 length: 15 residues. The CDR3 protein is CASNHVGVINSPLHF. CDR3 coding DNA: TGTGCCAGCAACCATGTGGGGGTCATCAATTCACCCCTCCACTTT.

The V gene is TRBV12-5, the J gene TRBJ1-1; the match to TRBD1 covers 8 bases. The CDR3 is made up of 16 amino acids. From germline, CDR1 is LGHNT and CDR2 FRNRAP. V gave up 1 base and J gave up 1 base; unmatched junction bases: 5. CDR3 protein: CASGLEGGQANTEAFF. The DNA for the CDR3 is TGTGCTAGTGGTTTGGAGGGGGGACAGGCGAACACTGAAGCTTTCTTT. The full variable domain, completed using reference TRBV12-5 and TRBJ1-1, is DARVTQTPRHKVTEMGQEVTMRCQPILGHNTVFWYRQTMMQGLELLAYFRNRAPLDDSGMPKDRFSAEMPDATLATLKIQPSEPRDSAVYFCASGLEGGQANTEAFFGQGTRLTVV.

Only a few counts were recorded for this clonotype. The chain joins TRBV28 to TRBJ1-4, with D perhaps matching TRBD1 (5 bases). Trimming removed 6 bases at V and 17 bases at J, with 16 bases between. Germline V gives CDR1 MDHEN, CDR2 SYDVKM. The CDR3 is 11 residues long. CDR3 in amino acids: CASSPGRTFFF. The CDR3 nucleotides read TGTGCCAGCAGCCCAGGGCGGACCTTTTTTTTT.

This chain connects TRBV7-9 to TRBJ2-1; D could derive from TRBD1 or TRBD2 (5 bases each). From germline, CDR1 is SEHNR and CDR2 FQNEAQ (reference sequence). CDR3 size: 15 residues. The V end was cut by 1 base, the J end by 2 bases, with 9 bases between. CDR3 residues: CASSLVQEAYNEQFF. The CDR3 bases are TGTGCCAGCAGCTTAGTACAGGAGGCCTACAATGAGCAGTTCTTC.

V and J are TRBV7-2 and TRBJ2-5; D might be TRBD1 (5 bases). The CDR3 length is 14 residues. V was clipped by 1 base and J by 5 bases, with 11 bases between them. Germline V gene lookup returns CDR1 SGHTA and CDR2 FQGNSA. The CDR3 nucleotides are TGTGCCAGCAGCTTAGGCCAGGGCTTGGAGACCCAGTACTTC. It translates to CASSLGQGLETQYF.

This clonotype was detected a few times. This chain links TRBV5-4 with TRBJ2-7, with 10 nucleotides matching TRBD2. Germline lookup yields CDR1 SGHNT and CDR2 YYREEE (reference sequence). The CDR3 spans 15 residues. V lost 4 bases, J lost 4 bases, and 8 bases stayed unmatched. The CDR3 coding sequence is TGTGCCAGCAGCCAACAAGCGGGGGGGCCTTACGAGCAGTACTTC. The encoded protein is CASSQQAGGPYEQYF.